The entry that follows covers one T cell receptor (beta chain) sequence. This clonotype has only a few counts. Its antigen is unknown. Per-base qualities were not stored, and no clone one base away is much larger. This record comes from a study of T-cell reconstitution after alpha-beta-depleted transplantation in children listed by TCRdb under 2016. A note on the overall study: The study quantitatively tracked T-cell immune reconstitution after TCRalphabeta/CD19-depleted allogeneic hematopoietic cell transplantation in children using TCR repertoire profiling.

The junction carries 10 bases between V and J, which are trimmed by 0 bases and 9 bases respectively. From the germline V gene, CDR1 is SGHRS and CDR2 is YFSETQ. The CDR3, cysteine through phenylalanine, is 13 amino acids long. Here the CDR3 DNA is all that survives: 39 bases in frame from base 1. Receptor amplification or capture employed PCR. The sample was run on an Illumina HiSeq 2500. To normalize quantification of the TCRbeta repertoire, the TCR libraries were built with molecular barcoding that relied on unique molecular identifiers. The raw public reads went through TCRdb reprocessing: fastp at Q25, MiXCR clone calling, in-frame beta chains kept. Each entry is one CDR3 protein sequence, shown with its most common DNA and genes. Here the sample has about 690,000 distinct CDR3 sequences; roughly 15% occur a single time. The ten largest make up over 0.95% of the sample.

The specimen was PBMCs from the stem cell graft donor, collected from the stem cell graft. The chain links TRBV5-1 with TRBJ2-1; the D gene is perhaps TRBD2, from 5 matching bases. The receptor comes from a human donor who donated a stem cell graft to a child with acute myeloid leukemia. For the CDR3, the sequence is CASSLGSGIEQFF. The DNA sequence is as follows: TGCGCCAGCAGCTTGGGTTCCGGGATTGAGCAGTTCTTC.